The present entry profiles one T cell receptor beta chain with its context. The data originate from a study of T cell responses to AZD1222 COVID-19 vaccine. Here immunoSEQ multiplex PCR was the method, and the copy in TCRdb shows in-frame clones only, minus some. The table includes some 120,000 clones, about nine tenths detected once. The V end lost 1 base, the J end lost 5 bases, and 5 bases lay between the germline ends. The CDR3 length is 13 residues. CDR1 is LGHNA and CDR2 is YNFKEQ in the germline V gene. The sequences come from peripheral blood, collected on day 0 of AZD1222 vaccination. The J gene is TRBJ2-2, the V gene TRBV4-2; D is uncertain. The TCR originated in an adult in good health. The CDR3 DNA sequence: TGTGCCAGCAGCCAAGCCGGGACCGGGGAGCTGTTTTTT. As protein: CASSQAGTGELFF.